This TCR beta chain was sequenced during a study of cytomegalovirus exposure and HLA in healthy donors. Method: immunoSEQ multiplex PCR; TCRdb's copy keeps in-frame clones and lacks some. The table has under 250,000 clones, roughly 85% seen once. Study findings and constraints: Despite most TCR sequences being rare, some public TCRs occurred in many donors. Subsequent analysis found a tendency for first-cohort TCR clusters to co-occur within the 100 to 150 validation repertoires. It was reported that the classifier diagnosed cytomegalovirus status with high specificity and sensitivity in both the original and validation cohorts.

Points on this clone: No antigen is known for it. A read error may account for a junction end that differs from germline.

From germline, CDR1 is MGHRA and CDR2 YSYEKL. The CDR3 sequence is 11 residues long. The validation cohort, a group of around 130 subjects, included the donors and was separate from the roughly 720-subject first cohort. Source material: PBMCs. The V and J genes are TRBV4-1 and TRBJ1-2; no firm D call. This clonotype was obtained from a woman between 18 and 30 years old in good health and CMV-seronegative. The CDR3, as DNA: TGCGCCAGCAGCCAAGACCTCGTTGTACCCTTC. Translation: CASSQDLVVPF.